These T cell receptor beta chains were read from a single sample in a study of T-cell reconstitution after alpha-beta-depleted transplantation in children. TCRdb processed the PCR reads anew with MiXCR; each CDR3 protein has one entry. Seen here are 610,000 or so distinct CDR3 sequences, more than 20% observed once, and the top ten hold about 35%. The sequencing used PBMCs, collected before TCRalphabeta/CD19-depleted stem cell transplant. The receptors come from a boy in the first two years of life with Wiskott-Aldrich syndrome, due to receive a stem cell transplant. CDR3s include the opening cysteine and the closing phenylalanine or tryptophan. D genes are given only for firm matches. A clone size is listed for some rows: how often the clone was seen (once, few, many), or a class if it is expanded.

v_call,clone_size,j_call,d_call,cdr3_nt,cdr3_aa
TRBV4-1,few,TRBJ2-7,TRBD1,TGCGCCAGCAGCCACATCGACAGGGGGCTAGTCTACGAGCAGTACTTC,CASSHIDRGLVYEQYF
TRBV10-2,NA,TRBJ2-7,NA,TGCGCCAGCAGTGAAGGGTTTGGCGAGCAGTACTTC,CASSEGFGEQYF
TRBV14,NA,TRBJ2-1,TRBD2,TGTGCCAGCAGCCACTCGGGACTAGCGGGAGTAAATGAGCAGTTCTTC,CASSHSGLAGVNEQFF
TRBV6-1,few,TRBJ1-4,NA,TGTGCCAGCAGCGTTAGGAGGGAACGGAGTGAAAAACTGTTTTTT,CASSVRRERSEKLFF
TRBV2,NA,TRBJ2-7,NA,TGTGCCAGCAGTGACGGCGGGTCCAGCTACGAGCAGTACTTC,CASSDGGSSYEQYF
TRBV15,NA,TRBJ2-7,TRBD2,TGTGCCACCAGCAATCTAGCGGGAGGGACCGAGCAGTACTTC,CATSNLAGGTEQYF
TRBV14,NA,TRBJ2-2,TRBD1,TGTGCCAGCAGCCGGGCCACAGGGGCATGGACCGGGGAGCTGTTTTTT,CASSRATGAWTGELFF
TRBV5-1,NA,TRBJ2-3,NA,TGCGCCAGCAGCGGAGCTCGGGATACGCAGTATTTT,CASSGARDTQYF
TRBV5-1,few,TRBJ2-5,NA,TGCGCCAGCAGCTTAAGGGAGCGTCAAGAGACCCAGTACTTC,CASSLRERQETQYF
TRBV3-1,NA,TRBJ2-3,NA,TGTGCCAGCAGCCAGACAGGCAACACAGATACGCAGTATTTT,CASSQTGNTDTQYF